Described below is a single TCR beta chain sequence and its context. Its antigen target is currently unknown. Base-call qualities are not available, and no considerably larger clone is one nucleotide away. This specimen's time point label, interpreted: less than five weeks on oral tofacitinib. The treatment or condition tag for this specimen amounts to: oral pan-JAK inhibitor, 5-10 mg twice daily. Lesional scalp punch biopsies and peripheral blood were obtained from alopecia areata patients. After PBMCs were isolated by density centrifugation and stained for CD3, CD4 and CD8, a FACSAria was used to sort CD4+ and CD8+ T cells. The data were taken from a study of CD8+ T cells in alopecia areata (dated by TCRdb to between 2017 and 2018). Concerning the study at large: The treated patients took part in an open-label pilot trial in which moderate-to-severe alopecia areata was treated with oral tofacitinib at 5 to 10 mg twice daily. RNA was obtained with the PAXgene miRNA kit for fixed scalp, the miRNeasy kit for PBMCs, and the RNeasy kit for mouse skin. Scalp tissue and sorted CD4+ and CD8+ peripheral blood T cells from patchy and totalis/universalis alopecia areata patients and from healthy controls were covered by human TCRbeta sequencing. The SALT score, which quantifies the percentage of affected scalp surface area, was used to measure disease severity in treated patients. Biopsies were taken from tofacitinib-treated patients at baseline and at 4 and 24 weeks of treatment, and a later scalp biopsy was taken in several of the tofacitinib-treated patients. Scalp clonality was compared across normal scalp (n=4), patchy alopecia areata scalp (n=8), and alopecia totalis/universalis scalp (n=8). TCRbeta CDR3 regions were amplified by immunoSEQ multiplex PCR using 35 Vbeta forward and 13 Jbeta reverse primers. High-throughput TCRbeta sequencing was used to examine T cell clonal expansion in alopecia areata in both the C3H/HeJ mouse model and human patients. Patients stayed on tofacitinib for 6 to 18 months and then had 6 months of follow-up off drug so that delayed response and recurrence could be assessed.

At the junction V is shortened by 5 bases and J by 0 bases, with 7 bases in between. The cysteine opens and the phenylalanine closes a CDR3 of 14 amino acids. Just the 42-base CDR3 DNA is kept, in frame starting at base 1. Looking up the germline V gene yields CDR1 SNHLY and CDR2 FYNNEI. The investigation overall reported the following: Compared with mice, TCR sequences shared between patients were less clear, possibly partly because of HLA diversity across the patient population. Scalp TCR repertoire analysis is complicated because resident alphabeta T cells in normal human skin are also sequenced, whereas mouse skin is dominated by gammadelta T cells. Compared with normal scalp, lesional scalp had higher clonality and more expanded CD8+ clones, particularly in alopecia totalis/universalis, a pattern that suggests antigenic drive. Many expanded lesional clones persisted in scalp and blood during tofacitinib treatment, which may partly explain relapse after stopping treatment. Tofacitinib significantly lowered scalp clonality and the number of expanded CD8+ clones among the top 100 scalp clones. Because the treated cohort was small and included a single nonresponder, larger studies are needed to assess links between baseline CD8+ expansion and response.

Preparation of the library involved the immunoSEQ multiplex PCR assay. RNA was extracted from all samples and reverse transcribed into cDNA as template for TCR sequencing. SuperScript III was used for first-strand cDNA synthesis, primed with a 2:1 mix of oligo-dT and random hexamers. Amplification bias was assessed with a synthetic immune receptor repertoire, and residual bias was removed computationally. The original pipeline was this. Raw reads were preprocessed to remove errors, and CDR3 was defined by IMGT conventions from the conserved cysteine to phenylalanine. Clonality was calculated as 1 minus Shannon entropy normalized by log2 of the number of productive unique TCRs. Whether scalp clones were CD4 or CD8 was inferred by matching scalp TCRbeta sequences against CD4 and CD8 repertoires sorted from blood. TCRdb mirrors the immuneACCESS table, restricted to in-frame sequences. Some clones are absent from its copies; in checked studies, under half trace to an unresolved V gene, and the reason for the others is unknown. The V and J calls and clone size were taken over from that table, and D and trimming were inferred from the DNA. This sample is represented by under 200,000 clones; around three fifths of them were singletons. Approximately 0.91% of the sample belongs to the ten largest clones.

The sequence joins TRBV2 to TRBJ2-2; confidence is insufficient to name the D gene. The TCR was taken from a human donor with alopecia areata. The input for sequencing was CD4+ T cells sorted from blood, taken at week 4, from a patient treated with tofacitinib. The sequenced DNA: TGTGCCAGCAGTTGGCGGACGAACACCGGGGAGCTGTTTTTT. Translation gives CASSWRTNTGELFF.